Detailed here is one T cell receptor (beta chain). Its specificity is not known. Assay used: immunoSEQ multiplex PCR; TCRdb lists only in-frame clones, some missing. The sample holds some 64,000 clones, about four fifths seen once. This entry comes from a study of T cells in localized non-small cell lung cancer. General study results and limits: In adjacent lung appeared a median around 59 of the top 100 tumor clones. Measurement of T cell clonality placed uninvolved adjacent lung highest, above the level in tumor. An association was observed between higher blood T cell density and longer overall survival. It remains possible that heterogeneity exists, since only one tumor region was sequenced.

Germline assignment: CDR1 KGHSH and CDR2 LQKENI. CDR3 length: 20 residues. V lost 4 bases to trimming and J lost 6 bases; unmatched junction nucleotides: 20. The clonotype was recovered from a man aged 40 to 69 with stage II lung adenocarcinoma. V is TRBV18 and J is TRBJ2-7; 14 bases are a match to TRBD2. Sequences were derived from PBMCs, sampled before any cancer treatment. DNA of the CDR3: TGTGCCAGCTCACAACCGGGACTAGCGGGAGCCTGGTCTAAGGGGGGCGAGCAGTACTTC. Its translation: CASSQPGLAGAWSKGGEQYF.